This TCR beta chain was observed in a study of T-cell reconstitution after alpha-beta-depleted transplantation in children. The sample holds many counts of this clonotype. Trimming took off 2 bases at V and 0 bases at J, with 10 bases between the two ends. This CDR3 contains 15 residues. The germline V gene encodes CDR1 SGHTA and CDR2 FQGNSA. The authors prepared the TCRbeta library with unique molecular identifiers. A single record per CDR3 protein comes from TCRdb applying MiXCR to the PCR reads. The table records around 360,000 distinct CDR3 sequences, approximately 10% of them present only once. The TCR was taken from a human donor who donated a stem cell graft to a child with acute lymphoblastic leukemia. The chain couples TRBV7-2 to TRBJ1-2; D unclear. Sequenced material: PBMCs from the stem cell graft donor, taken from the stem cell graft. The CDR3 region has the DNA TGTGCCAGCAGCTTATACCTTAACTCTAACTATGGCTACACCTTC. Its translation is CASSLYLNSNYGYTF.